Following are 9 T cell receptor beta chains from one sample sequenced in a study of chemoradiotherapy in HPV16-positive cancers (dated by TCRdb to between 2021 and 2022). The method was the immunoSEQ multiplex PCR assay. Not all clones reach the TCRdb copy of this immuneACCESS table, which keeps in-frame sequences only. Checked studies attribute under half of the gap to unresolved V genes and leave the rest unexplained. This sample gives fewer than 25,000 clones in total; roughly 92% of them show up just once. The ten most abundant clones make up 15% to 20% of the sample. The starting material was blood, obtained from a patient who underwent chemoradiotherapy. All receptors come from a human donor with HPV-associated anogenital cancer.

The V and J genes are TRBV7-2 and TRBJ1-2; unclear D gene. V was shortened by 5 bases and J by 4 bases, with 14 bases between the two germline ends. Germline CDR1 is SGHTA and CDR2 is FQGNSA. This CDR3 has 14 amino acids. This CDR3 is CASSTNDGFYGYTF. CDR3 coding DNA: TGTGCCAGCAGCACGAATGACGGATTCTATGGCTACACCTTC.

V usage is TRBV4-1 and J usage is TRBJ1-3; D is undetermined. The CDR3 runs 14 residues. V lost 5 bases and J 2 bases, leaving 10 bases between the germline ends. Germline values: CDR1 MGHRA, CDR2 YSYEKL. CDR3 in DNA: TGCGCCAGCAGCAAAAGGGAGGCTGGAAACACCATATATTTT. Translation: CASSKREAGNTIYF.

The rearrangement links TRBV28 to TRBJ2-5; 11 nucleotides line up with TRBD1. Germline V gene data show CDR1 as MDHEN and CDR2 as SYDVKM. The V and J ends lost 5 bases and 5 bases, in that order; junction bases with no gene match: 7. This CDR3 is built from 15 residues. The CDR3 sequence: CASSVGQGAWETQYF. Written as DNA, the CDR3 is TGTGCCAGCAGTGTTGGACAGGGGGCTTGGGAGACCCAGTACTTC. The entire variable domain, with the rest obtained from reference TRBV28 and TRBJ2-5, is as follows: DVKVTQSSRYLVKRTGEKVFLECVQDMDHENMFWYRQDPGLGLRLIYFSYDVKMKEKGDIPEGYSVSREKKERFSLILESASTNQTSMYLCASSVGQGAWETQYFGPGTRLLVL.

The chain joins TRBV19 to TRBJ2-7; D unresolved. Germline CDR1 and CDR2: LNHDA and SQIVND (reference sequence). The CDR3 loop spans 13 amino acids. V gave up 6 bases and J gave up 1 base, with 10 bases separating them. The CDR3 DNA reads TGTGCCAGTAGCACTGACGGGTCCTACGAGCAGTACTTC. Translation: CASSTDGSYEQYF.

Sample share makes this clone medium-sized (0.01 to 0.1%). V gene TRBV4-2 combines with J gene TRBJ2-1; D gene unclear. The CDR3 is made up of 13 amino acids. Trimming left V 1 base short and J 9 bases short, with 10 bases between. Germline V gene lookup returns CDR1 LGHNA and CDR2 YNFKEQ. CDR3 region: CASSQAEHAEQFF. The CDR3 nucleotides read TGTGCCAGCAGCCAAGCCGAGCACGCTGAGCAGTTCTTC.

CDR3 region: CASSTIGETYEQYF. The CDR3 bases are TGTGCCAGCAGCACAATCGGAGAGACCTACGAGCAGTACTTC. The J gene is TRBJ2-7, the V gene TRBV7-2; D is unclear. The CDR3 extends over 14 amino acids. The germline V gene has CDR1 SGHTA and CDR2 FQGNSA. The V and J ends lost 5 bases and 2 bases respectively, with 13 bases between them.

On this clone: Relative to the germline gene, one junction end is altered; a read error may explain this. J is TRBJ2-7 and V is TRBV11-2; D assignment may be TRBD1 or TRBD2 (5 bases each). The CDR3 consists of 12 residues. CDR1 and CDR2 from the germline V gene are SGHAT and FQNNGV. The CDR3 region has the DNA TGTGCCAGCAGCCCTGGGGTGGGGGAGCCCCTCTTC. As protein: CASSPGVGEPLF.

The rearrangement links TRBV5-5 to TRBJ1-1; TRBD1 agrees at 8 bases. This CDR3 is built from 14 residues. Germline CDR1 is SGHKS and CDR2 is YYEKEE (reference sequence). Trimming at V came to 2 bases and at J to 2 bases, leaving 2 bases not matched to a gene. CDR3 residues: CASSLDRGNTEAFF. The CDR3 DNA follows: TGTGCCAGCAGCTTAGACAGGGGCAACACTGAAGCTTTCTTT.

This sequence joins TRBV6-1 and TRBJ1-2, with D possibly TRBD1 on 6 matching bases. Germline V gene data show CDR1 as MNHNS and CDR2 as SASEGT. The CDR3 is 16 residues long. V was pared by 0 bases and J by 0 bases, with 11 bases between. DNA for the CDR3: TGTGCCAGCAGTGAAGCGCGGGGGCGTGCTAACTATGGCTACACCTTC. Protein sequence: CASSEARGRANYGYTF.